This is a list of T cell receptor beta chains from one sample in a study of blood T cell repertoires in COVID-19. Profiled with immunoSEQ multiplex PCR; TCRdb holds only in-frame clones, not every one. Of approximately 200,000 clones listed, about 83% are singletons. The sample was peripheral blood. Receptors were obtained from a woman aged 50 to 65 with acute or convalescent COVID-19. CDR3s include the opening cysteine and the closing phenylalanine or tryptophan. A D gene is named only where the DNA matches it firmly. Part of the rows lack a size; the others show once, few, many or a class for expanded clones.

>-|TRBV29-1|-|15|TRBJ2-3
TGCAGCGTTGAACCCCCGGACAGAGGTACAGATACGCAGTATTTT
CSVEPPDRGTDTQYF
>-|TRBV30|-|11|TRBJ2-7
TGTGCCTGGAGTGCCCAGTTCGAGCAGTACTTC
CAWSAQFEQYF
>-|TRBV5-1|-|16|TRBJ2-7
TGCGCCAGCAGCTTGGACGGGTCTATCAGCTCCTACGAGCAGTACTTC
CASSLDGSISSYEQYF
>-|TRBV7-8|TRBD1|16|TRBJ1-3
TGTGCCAGCAGCTTAGGGACAGGGTTGTTTGGAAACACCATATATTTT
CASSLGTGLFGNTIYF
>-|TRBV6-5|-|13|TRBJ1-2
TGTGCCAGCAGTTACGACACATCCTATGGCTACACCTTC
CASSYDTSYGYTF
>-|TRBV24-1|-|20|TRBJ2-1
TGTGCCACCAGTGATTCCTACCGCTGGGGCTCTGAGAGCTCCTACAATGAGCAGTTCTTC
CATSDSYRWGSESSYNEQFF
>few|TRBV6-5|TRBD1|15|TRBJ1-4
TGTGCCAGCACCGCTAGCTGGGACAGGGGTGAAAAACTGTTTTTT
CASTASWDRGEKLFF
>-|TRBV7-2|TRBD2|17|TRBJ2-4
TGTGCCAGCAGCTTAGGCACTAGCGGGGGGCAAGGTAACATTCAGTACTTC
CASSLGTSGGQGNIQYF
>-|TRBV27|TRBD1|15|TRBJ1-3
TGTGCCAGCAGTACGAGGGGGCGGTCTGGAAACACCATATATTTT
CASSTRGRSGNTIYF
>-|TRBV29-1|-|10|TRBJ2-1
TGCAGCACGCGGAGGGATGAGCAGTTCTTC
CSTRRDEQFF
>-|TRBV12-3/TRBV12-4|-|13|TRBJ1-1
TGTGCCAGCAGGGCAGGCGTGAACACTGAAGCTTTCTTT
CASRAGVNTEAFF
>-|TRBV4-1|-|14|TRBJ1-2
TGCGCCAGCAGCCAAGACAGGGTAAACTATGGCTACACCTTC
CASSQDRVNYGYTF
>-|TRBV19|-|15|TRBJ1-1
TGTGCCAGTAAGTTAAAGAGACAGTTGATCGCTGAAGCTTTCTTT
CASKLKRQLIAEAFF
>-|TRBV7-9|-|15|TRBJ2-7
TGTGCCAGCAGCCCCGTATCGGAGCCGGGCTACGAGCAGTACTTC
CASSPVSEPGYEQYF
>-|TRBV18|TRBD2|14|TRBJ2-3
TGTGCCAGCTCTAGCGGGGTTAACACAGATACGCAGTATTTT
CASSSGVNTDTQYF
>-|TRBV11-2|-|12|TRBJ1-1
TGTGCCAGCAGCTATTCGGAGCCACGAGCTTTCTTT
CASSYSEPRAFF
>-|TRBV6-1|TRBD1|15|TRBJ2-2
TGTGCCAGCAGTGAAAGGACAGGGAACACCGGGGAGCTGTTTTTT
CASSERTGNTGELFF
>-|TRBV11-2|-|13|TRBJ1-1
TGTGCCAGCAGCTTAGATCCTGCTAGCGAAGCTTTCTTT
CASSLDPASEAFF
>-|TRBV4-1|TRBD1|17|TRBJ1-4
TGCGCCAGCAGCCCCGGACAGGGGTGGGGGGATAATGAAAAACTGTTTTTT
CASSPGQGWGDNEKLFF
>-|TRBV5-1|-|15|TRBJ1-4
TGCGCCAGCAGCCCCTCGGGGTCGCGGAATGAAAAACTGTTTTTT
CASSPSGSRNEKLFF
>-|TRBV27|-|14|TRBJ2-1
TGTGCCAGCAGTGCCACTCTTCGGTACAATGAGCAGTTCTTC
CASSATLRYNEQFF
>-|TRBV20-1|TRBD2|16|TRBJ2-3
TGCAGTGCTAGTGAAGGACTAGCGGGAGCTGGAGATACGCAGTATTTT
CSASEGLAGAGDTQYF
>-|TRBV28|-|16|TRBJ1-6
TGTGCCAGCAGTTTGGCGGGGGGATCCTATAATTCACCCCTCCACTTT
CASSLAGGSYNSPLHF
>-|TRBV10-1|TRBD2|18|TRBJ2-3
TGCGCCAGCAGTGAATCCCGTGGGGGAGGGCCGAGCACAGATACGCAGTATTTT
CASSESRGGGPSTDTQYF
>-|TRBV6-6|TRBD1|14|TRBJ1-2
TGTGCCAGCAGTTACAAGGGACAGAACTATGGCTACACCTTC
CASSYKGQNYGYTF
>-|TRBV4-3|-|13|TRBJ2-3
TGCGCCAGCAGCCAAGTGCGGGGAGATACGCAGTATTTT
CASSQVRGDTQYF
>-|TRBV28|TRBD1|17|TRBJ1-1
TGTGCCAGCCCCCAGCCGGGACAGGGAGGAGGGAACACTGAAGCTTTCTTT
CASPQPGQGGGNTEAFF
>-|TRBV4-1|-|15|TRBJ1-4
TGCGCCAGCAGCCAAGACCTTGCAACTAATGAAAAACTGTTTTTT
CASSQDLATNEKLFF
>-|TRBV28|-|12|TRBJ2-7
TGTGCCAGCGCCTCAGGAGGGCTTGAGCAGTACTTC
CASASGGLEQYF
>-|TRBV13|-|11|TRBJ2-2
TGTGCCAGCAGCTTTACTGGGGAGCTGTTTTTT
CASSFTGELFF
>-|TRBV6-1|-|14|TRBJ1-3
TGTGCCAGCAGTGAAATGACAGCTGGAAACACCATATATTTT
CASSEMTAGNTIYF
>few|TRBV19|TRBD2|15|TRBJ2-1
TGTGCCAGTAGTCTCCTAGCGGGGGCCTACAATGAGCAGTTCTTC
CASSLLAGAYNEQFF
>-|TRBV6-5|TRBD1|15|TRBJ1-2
TGTGCCAGCATTCGGTCCCCGACAGGGGGAAACGGCTACACCTTC
CASIRSPTGGNGYTF
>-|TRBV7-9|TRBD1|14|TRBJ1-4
TGTGCCAGCAGCTCCGGGACAGGGAATGAAAAACTGTTTTTT
CASSSGTGNEKLFF
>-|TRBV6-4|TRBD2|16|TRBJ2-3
TGTGCCAGCAGTGCGACTAGCGGGAGGCCCGGGGATACGCAGTATTTT
CASSATSGRPGDTQYF
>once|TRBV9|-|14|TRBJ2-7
TGTGCCAGCAGCGTAGGAAACAGGGCCTACGAGCAGTACTTC
CASSVGNRAYEQYF
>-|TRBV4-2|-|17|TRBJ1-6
TGTGCCAGCAGCCAAGATCTTTCAGGCGGGCCTAATTCACCCCTCCACTTT
CASSQDLSGGPNSPLHF
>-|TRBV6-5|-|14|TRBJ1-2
TGTGCCAGCAGTTACTCGACTGCGACCCATGGCTACACCTTC
CASSYSTATHGYTF
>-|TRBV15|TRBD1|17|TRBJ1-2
TGTGCCACCAGCAGTGGGACAGGGGGACTCCTGGACTATGGCTACACCTTC
CATSSGTGGLLDYGYTF
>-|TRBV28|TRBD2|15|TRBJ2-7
TGTGCCAGCAGTCCAGGAGGGACTAGCGGCTACGAGCAGTACTTC
CASSPGGTSGYEQYF
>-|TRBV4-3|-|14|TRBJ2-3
TGCGCCAGCAGCCGAAAGGGTGGAGGAGATACGCAGTATTTT
CASSRKGGGDTQYF
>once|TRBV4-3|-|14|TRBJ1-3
TGCGCCAGCAGCCAAGATCGAGGGAGAAACACCATATATTTT
CASSQDRGRNTIYF
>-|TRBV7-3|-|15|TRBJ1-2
TGTGCCAGCAGCTTAAACAGCGGGGGCGGCTATGGCTACACCTTC
CASSLNSGGGYGYTF
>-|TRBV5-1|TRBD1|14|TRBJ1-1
TGCGCCAGCAGCTTGGCGGGACAGGGTAGTAAATCTTTCTTT
CASSLAGQGSKSFF
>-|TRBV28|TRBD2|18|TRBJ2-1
TGTGCCAGCGTGACCGGGACTAGCGGGAGACCCTCCTACAATGAGCAGTTCTTC
CASVTGTSGRPSYNEQFF
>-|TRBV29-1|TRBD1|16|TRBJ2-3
TGCAGCGTGTCAGTGACTGGACAGGGGGGCACAGATACGCAGTATTTT
CSVSVTGQGGTDTQYF
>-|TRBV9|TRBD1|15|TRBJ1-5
TGTGCCAGCAGCGTCGGACAGGGCGTAAATCAGCCCCAGCATTTT
CASSVGQGVNQPQHF
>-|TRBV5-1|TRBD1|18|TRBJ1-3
TGCGCCAGCAGCGTGGAACCAAGACAGGGTGGGCTTGGAAACACCATATATTTT
CASSVEPRQGGLGNTIYF
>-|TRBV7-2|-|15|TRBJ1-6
TGTGCCAGCAGCTACGGGAGCTCCTATAATTCACCCCTCCACTTT
CASSYGSSYNSPLHF
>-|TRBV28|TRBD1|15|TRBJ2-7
TGTGCCAGCAGTTTAAGACAGGGGGGATCCTACGAGCAGTACTTC
CASSLRQGGSYEQYF
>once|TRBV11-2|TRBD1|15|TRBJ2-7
TGTGCCAGCAGCTCGACCCGGGACAGAGCCTACGAGCAGTACTTC
CASSSTRDRAYEQYF
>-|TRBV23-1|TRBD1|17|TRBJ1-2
TGCGCCAGCAGTCAAGGCGAAGGGGGCTTCTGTAACTATGGCTACACCTTC
CASSQGEGGFCNYGYTF
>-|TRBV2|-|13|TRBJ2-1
TGTGCCAGCCCCTCCACATCCTACAATGAGCAGTTCTTC
CASPSTSYNEQFF
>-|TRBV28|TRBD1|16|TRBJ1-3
TGTGCCAGCAGTCCCCCCAGGGGGACCTCTGGAAACACCATATATTTT
CASSPPRGTSGNTIYF
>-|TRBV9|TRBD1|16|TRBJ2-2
TGTGCCAGCAGCCCGCTCGGACAGGGTGGGACCGGGGAGCTGTTTTTT
CASSPLGQGGTGELFF
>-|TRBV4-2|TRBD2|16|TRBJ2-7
TGTGCCAGCAGCCAAGATCCCCGCGGGGGGATCAACGAGCAGTACTTC
CASSQDPRGGINEQYF
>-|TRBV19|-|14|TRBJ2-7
TGTGCCAGTAGTATTCGGCAGGGTGGTTACGAGCAGTACTTC
CASSIRQGGYEQYF
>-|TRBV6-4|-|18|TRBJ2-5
TGTGCCAGCAGTGGCCCGTTAGAGGGGGACGAACTCCAAGAGACCCAGTACTTC
CASSGPLEGDELQETQYF
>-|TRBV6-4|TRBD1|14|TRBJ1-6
TGTGCCAGCAGTCCGACAGGGCTTAATTCACCCCTCCACTTT
CASSPTGLNSPLHF